The 22 T cell receptor beta chains below all came from one sample that was sequenced in a study of human T cells and chemical hapten exposure. TCRdb processed the RACE reads anew with MiXCR; each CDR3 protein has one entry. The repertoire consists of roughly 100,000 distinct CDR3 sequences, with roughly a tenth occurring once and the leading ten covering around 3.9%. Time point denoted: pre-sensitization, week 0. Treatment meaning: therapeutic diphenylcyclopropenone sensitization with weekly scalp DPC. This specimen consisted of whole blood, obtained in connection with sensitization to the hapten diphenylcyclopropenone (DPC). The receptors derive from a woman in her forties with alopecia areata. Some clones in this sample may be carry-over from other donors' samples.

The chain is built from TRBV10-3 and TRBJ1-3, with TRBD1 matching 10 bases. From germline, CDR1 is ENHRY and CDR2 SYGVKD. The CDR3 sequence is 15 residues long. The junction had 5 bases not matched to a gene; V was cut back by 7 bases and J by 2 bases. The CDR3 DNA reads TGTGCCATCAAGGGACAGGGGATAACTGGAAACACCATATATTTT. This encodes CAIKGQGITGNTIYF.

This clonotype showed up many times. The genes are TRBV28 and TRBJ2-7; D ambiguous. There are 18 residues in the CDR3. Germline V gene sequence: CDR1 MDHEN, CDR2 SYDVKM. Trimming left V 1 base short and J 2 bases short, with 21 bases between. DNA of the CDR3: TGTGCCAGCAGTTTATCCGTGGGGTTTTCATCTATAACCTACGAGCAGTACTTC. Amino acids: CASSLSVGFSSITYEQYF.

This clonotype was picked up many times. The chain uses TRBV4-2 and TRBJ1-6; the match to TRBD1 covers 7 bases. The CDR3 has 15 amino acids. Trimming removed 2 bases from V and 8 bases from J; junction bases left unmatched: 6. CDR1 is LGHNA, CDR2 YNFKEQ, per germline. The CDR3 is CASSQRDSYDSPLHF. For the CDR3, the DNA is TGTGCCAGCAGCCAAAGGGACAGTTATGATTCACCCCTCCACTTT.

V and J are TRBV7-8 and TRBJ2-7, with D tentatively TRBD1 (5 bases). CDR3 length: 11 amino acids. The V gene lost 5 bases and the J gene lost 6 bases, with 8 bases spanning the gap. Germline CDR1 SGHVS, CDR2 FQNEAQ. The CDR3 reads CASSPDTEQYF. For the CDR3, the DNA is TGTGCCAGCAGCCCGGACACCGAGCAGTACTTC.

This clonotype was found many times. V usage is TRBV4-1 and J usage is TRBJ2-1; 9 nucleotides align to TRBD1. The J segment lost 11 bases and the V segment lost 4 bases, leaving 15 bases of the junction unmatched. The CDR3 sequence is 16 residues long. The V gene's germline CDR1 is MGHRA and CDR2 YSYEKL. The DNA of the CDR3 is TGCGCCAGCAGCCGCTCCGGCACAGGGGGCGGGGGTCAGCAGTTCTTC. Protein: CASSRSGTGGGGQQFF.

V gene TRBV20-1 combines with J gene TRBJ2-1, with 7 bases identical to TRBD1. This CDR3 contains 16 residues. Germline assignment: CDR1 DFQATT and CDR2 SNEGSKA (reference sequence). The J segment lost 7 bases and the V segment lost 6 bases, leaving 18 bases of the junction unmatched. The CDR3: CSAERGAGTAPNEQFF. The CDR3 DNA reads as TGCAGTGCGGAAAGAGGGGCTGGGACAGCTCCTAATGAGCAGTTCTTC.

This clonotype showed up many times. J is TRBJ2-2 and V is TRBV5-5; unclear D gene. Germline V gene data show CDR1 as SGHKS and CDR2 as YYEKEE (reference sequence). This CDR3 is built from 14 residues. Trimming cost V 2 bases and J 1 base, with 6 bases left between them. In DNA, the CDR3 is TGTGCCAGCAGCTTCGAAGGGAACACCGGGGAGCTGTTTTTT. Amino acid sequence: CASSFEGNTGELFF.

Remarks on this clonotype: A much larger clone differs by one base, so this may be a read error. The V call is TRBV20-1, the J call TRBJ1-2; the D gene is possibly TRBD1 (5 bases). CDR1 is DFQATT, CDR2 SNEGSKA, per germline (reference sequence). CDR3 size: 16 residues. Here the CDR3 DNA reads TGCAGTGCTAGAGATCTCCGGGGCCGCGACTACTATGGCTACTCCTTC. It translates to CSARDLRGRDYYGYSF.

This clonotype turned up a few times. The J gene is TRBJ2-2, the V gene TRBV2; TRBD2 matches at 9 bases. V trimming: 8 bases; J trimming: 5 bases; junction bases outside the gene matches: 9. Germline V gene lookup returns CDR1 SNHLY and CDR2 FYNNEI. CDR3 size: 15 residues. The CDR3 DNA is TGTGCCAGCCGCGGCGGGGGGGCCCGGACCGGGGAGCTGTTTTTT. Residues: CASRGGGARTGELFF.

The rearrangement joins TRBV11-2 to TRBJ2-5; 7 bases match TRBD1. The V gene end was trimmed by 9 bases and the J gene end by 2 bases; junction bases not matched to a gene: 12. Germline lookup yields CDR1 SGHAT and CDR2 FQNNGV. The length of the CDR3 is 15 residues. This CDR3 reads CARSLQGSPQETQYF. In nucleotides, the CDR3 is TGTGCCAGAAGCCTACAGGGGTCTCCACAAGAGACCCAGTACTTC.

This clonotype was seen repeatedly, ten times or more. The chain is built from TRBV27 and TRBJ2-1; D remains unclear. In germline, CDR1 is MNHEY, CDR2 SMNVEV (reference sequence). V was shortened by 6 bases and J by 2 bases, with 14 bases between the two germline ends. This CDR3 is built from 15 residues. The CDR3 DNA sequence: TGTGCCAGCAGGGCCGGCTGGGCGGCCTACAATGAGCAGTTCTTC. Translating it yields CASRAGWAAYNEQFF.

The chain links TRBV3-1 to TRBJ1-1, with D perhaps TRBD1 (5 bases). CDR3 length equals 14 residues. Per germline, CDR1 LGHDT and CDR2 YNNKEL (reference sequence). V dropped 3 bases and J dropped 4 bases, with 12 bases sitting between them. The CDR3 nucleotides read TGTGCCAGCAGCCATTCGGGACTAAGCACTGAAGCTTTCTTT. Its protein is CASSHSGLSTEAFF.

Many counts were recorded for this clonotype. This chain joins TRBV12-3 or TRBV12-4 and TRBJ2-1, with 9 nucleotides matching TRBD2. This CDR3 has 15 amino acids. The V and J ends lost 3 bases and 6 bases, in that order; junction bases with no gene match: 6. Here the CDR3 DNA reads TGTGCCAGCAGTTTCGGCGGGGGGGCTGGCAATGAGCAGTTCTTC. It specifies CASSFGGGAGNEQFF.

Points on this clonotype: Possible read error: a much larger clone is one base away. This CDR3 is missing its conserved last phenylalanine or tryptophan, likely due to a read error. The chain links TRBV20-1 to TRBJ2-3; 7 bases agree with TRBD2. Germline CDR1 DFQATT, CDR2 SNEGSKA (reference sequence). J lost 0 bases, V lost 5 bases, and 2 bases had no gene match. The CDR3 has 13 amino acids. The CDR3 sequence is CSAPLASTDTQYL. DNA for the CDR3: TGCAGTGCTCCACTAGCGAGCACAGATACGCAGTATTTA.

This clonotype was detected many times. The V call is TRBV28, the J call TRBJ2-2, with 8 nucleotides matching TRBD2. The V gene end was trimmed by 3 bases and the J gene end by 6 bases; junction bases not matched to a gene: 3. CDR1 is MDHEN, CDR2 SYDVKM, per germline. This CDR3 contains 14 residues. CDR3 bases: TGTGCCAGCAGTTTGGGGACTAGACCCGGGGAGCTGTTTTTT. As protein: CASSLGTRPGELFF. Variable domain in full (rest from reference TRBV28 and TRBJ2-2): DVKVTQSSRYLVKRTGEKVFLECVQDMDHENMFWYRQDPGLGLRLIYFSYDVKMKEKGDIPEGYSVSREKKERFSLILESASTNQTSMYLCASSLGTRPGELFFGEGSRLTVL.

The table lists this clonotype with many counts. V is TRBV25-1 and J is TRBJ2-1; a weak D match, TRBD2 (5 bases). V lost 5 bases, J lost 1 base, and 12 bases lay in between. The length of the CDR3 is 15 residues. Germline CDR1 reads MGHDK; CDR2 reads SYGVNS. The DNA of the CDR3 is TGTGCCAGCAGTACGGGCGGAGGATCCTACAATGAGCAGTTCTTC. It translates to CASSTGGGSYNEQFF.

The chain employs TRBV6-5 and TRBJ1-2, with D possibly matching TRBD1 (5 bases). Germline lookup yields CDR1 MNHEY and CDR2 SVGAGI. The CDR3 loop spans 15 amino acids. V lost 6 bases and J 12 bases, leaving 26 bases between the germline ends. CDR3 bases: TGTGCCAGCAGGACGGCCGTTGGGACCCTGGCCAGCGACACCTTC. This gives the protein CASRTAVGTLASDTF.

The rearrangement uses TRBV30 and TRBJ2-1, with 8 bases aligning to TRBD2. The CDR3 has 11 amino acids. Losses at the gene ends were 1 base for V and 10 bases for J; bases not matched to a gene: 0. Germline V lookup: CDR1 GTSNPN, CDR2 SVGIG (reference sequence). CDR3 residues: CAWSAGGEQFF. For the CDR3, the DNA is TGTGCCTGGAGTGCGGGGGGGGAGCAGTTCTTC.

This clonotype was seen ten or more times. Written as DNA, the CDR3 is TGTGCCAGCGCCCGCCGGCAGGGGTCCCTCCACTTT. Residues: CASARRQGSLHF. The V gene is TRBV12-3 or TRBV12-4, the J gene TRBJ1-6; the D gene is possibly TRBD1 (6 bases). The V end lost 8 bases, the J end lost 14 bases, and 16 bases lay between the germline ends. CDR3 size: 12 residues.

This clonotype was seen more than once but under ten times. The chain joins TRBV11-2 to TRBJ2-7; a possible D gene is TRBD2 (5 bases). CDR1 is SGHAT and CDR2 is FQNNGV in the germline V gene. This CDR3 comprises 16 residues. Deletions cut 5 bases from V and 0 bases from J, with 17 bases between. CDR3 DNA: TGTGCCAGCAGCCCAGGATGGGGAGCGAGCTCCTACGAGCAGTACTTC. Amino acids: CASSPGWGASSYEQYF.

This clonotype was seen ten or more times. This chain joins TRBV2 and TRBJ2-1, with TRBD2 identical over 10 bases. Germline lookup yields CDR1 SNHLY and CDR2 FYNNEI. With 6 bases clipped from V and 7 bases from J, the junction kept 9 bases outside the gene matches. The CDR3 is 15 residues long. CDR3 region: CASSSASGGSNEQFF. CDR3 in DNA: TGTGCCAGCAGCTCAGCTAGCGGGGGTAGTAATGAGCAGTTCTTC.

This clonotype was observed a few times. This chain joins TRBV12-3 or TRBV12-4 and TRBJ2-5; 9 bases align to TRBD1. This CDR3 has 15 residues. V was pared by 5 bases and J by 7 bases, with 11 bases of the junction left unmatched. In nucleotides, the CDR3 is TGTGCCAGCAGTCCCACAGGGGGCTTCGGGGGGACCCAGTACTTC. Protein: CASSPTGGFGGTQYF.